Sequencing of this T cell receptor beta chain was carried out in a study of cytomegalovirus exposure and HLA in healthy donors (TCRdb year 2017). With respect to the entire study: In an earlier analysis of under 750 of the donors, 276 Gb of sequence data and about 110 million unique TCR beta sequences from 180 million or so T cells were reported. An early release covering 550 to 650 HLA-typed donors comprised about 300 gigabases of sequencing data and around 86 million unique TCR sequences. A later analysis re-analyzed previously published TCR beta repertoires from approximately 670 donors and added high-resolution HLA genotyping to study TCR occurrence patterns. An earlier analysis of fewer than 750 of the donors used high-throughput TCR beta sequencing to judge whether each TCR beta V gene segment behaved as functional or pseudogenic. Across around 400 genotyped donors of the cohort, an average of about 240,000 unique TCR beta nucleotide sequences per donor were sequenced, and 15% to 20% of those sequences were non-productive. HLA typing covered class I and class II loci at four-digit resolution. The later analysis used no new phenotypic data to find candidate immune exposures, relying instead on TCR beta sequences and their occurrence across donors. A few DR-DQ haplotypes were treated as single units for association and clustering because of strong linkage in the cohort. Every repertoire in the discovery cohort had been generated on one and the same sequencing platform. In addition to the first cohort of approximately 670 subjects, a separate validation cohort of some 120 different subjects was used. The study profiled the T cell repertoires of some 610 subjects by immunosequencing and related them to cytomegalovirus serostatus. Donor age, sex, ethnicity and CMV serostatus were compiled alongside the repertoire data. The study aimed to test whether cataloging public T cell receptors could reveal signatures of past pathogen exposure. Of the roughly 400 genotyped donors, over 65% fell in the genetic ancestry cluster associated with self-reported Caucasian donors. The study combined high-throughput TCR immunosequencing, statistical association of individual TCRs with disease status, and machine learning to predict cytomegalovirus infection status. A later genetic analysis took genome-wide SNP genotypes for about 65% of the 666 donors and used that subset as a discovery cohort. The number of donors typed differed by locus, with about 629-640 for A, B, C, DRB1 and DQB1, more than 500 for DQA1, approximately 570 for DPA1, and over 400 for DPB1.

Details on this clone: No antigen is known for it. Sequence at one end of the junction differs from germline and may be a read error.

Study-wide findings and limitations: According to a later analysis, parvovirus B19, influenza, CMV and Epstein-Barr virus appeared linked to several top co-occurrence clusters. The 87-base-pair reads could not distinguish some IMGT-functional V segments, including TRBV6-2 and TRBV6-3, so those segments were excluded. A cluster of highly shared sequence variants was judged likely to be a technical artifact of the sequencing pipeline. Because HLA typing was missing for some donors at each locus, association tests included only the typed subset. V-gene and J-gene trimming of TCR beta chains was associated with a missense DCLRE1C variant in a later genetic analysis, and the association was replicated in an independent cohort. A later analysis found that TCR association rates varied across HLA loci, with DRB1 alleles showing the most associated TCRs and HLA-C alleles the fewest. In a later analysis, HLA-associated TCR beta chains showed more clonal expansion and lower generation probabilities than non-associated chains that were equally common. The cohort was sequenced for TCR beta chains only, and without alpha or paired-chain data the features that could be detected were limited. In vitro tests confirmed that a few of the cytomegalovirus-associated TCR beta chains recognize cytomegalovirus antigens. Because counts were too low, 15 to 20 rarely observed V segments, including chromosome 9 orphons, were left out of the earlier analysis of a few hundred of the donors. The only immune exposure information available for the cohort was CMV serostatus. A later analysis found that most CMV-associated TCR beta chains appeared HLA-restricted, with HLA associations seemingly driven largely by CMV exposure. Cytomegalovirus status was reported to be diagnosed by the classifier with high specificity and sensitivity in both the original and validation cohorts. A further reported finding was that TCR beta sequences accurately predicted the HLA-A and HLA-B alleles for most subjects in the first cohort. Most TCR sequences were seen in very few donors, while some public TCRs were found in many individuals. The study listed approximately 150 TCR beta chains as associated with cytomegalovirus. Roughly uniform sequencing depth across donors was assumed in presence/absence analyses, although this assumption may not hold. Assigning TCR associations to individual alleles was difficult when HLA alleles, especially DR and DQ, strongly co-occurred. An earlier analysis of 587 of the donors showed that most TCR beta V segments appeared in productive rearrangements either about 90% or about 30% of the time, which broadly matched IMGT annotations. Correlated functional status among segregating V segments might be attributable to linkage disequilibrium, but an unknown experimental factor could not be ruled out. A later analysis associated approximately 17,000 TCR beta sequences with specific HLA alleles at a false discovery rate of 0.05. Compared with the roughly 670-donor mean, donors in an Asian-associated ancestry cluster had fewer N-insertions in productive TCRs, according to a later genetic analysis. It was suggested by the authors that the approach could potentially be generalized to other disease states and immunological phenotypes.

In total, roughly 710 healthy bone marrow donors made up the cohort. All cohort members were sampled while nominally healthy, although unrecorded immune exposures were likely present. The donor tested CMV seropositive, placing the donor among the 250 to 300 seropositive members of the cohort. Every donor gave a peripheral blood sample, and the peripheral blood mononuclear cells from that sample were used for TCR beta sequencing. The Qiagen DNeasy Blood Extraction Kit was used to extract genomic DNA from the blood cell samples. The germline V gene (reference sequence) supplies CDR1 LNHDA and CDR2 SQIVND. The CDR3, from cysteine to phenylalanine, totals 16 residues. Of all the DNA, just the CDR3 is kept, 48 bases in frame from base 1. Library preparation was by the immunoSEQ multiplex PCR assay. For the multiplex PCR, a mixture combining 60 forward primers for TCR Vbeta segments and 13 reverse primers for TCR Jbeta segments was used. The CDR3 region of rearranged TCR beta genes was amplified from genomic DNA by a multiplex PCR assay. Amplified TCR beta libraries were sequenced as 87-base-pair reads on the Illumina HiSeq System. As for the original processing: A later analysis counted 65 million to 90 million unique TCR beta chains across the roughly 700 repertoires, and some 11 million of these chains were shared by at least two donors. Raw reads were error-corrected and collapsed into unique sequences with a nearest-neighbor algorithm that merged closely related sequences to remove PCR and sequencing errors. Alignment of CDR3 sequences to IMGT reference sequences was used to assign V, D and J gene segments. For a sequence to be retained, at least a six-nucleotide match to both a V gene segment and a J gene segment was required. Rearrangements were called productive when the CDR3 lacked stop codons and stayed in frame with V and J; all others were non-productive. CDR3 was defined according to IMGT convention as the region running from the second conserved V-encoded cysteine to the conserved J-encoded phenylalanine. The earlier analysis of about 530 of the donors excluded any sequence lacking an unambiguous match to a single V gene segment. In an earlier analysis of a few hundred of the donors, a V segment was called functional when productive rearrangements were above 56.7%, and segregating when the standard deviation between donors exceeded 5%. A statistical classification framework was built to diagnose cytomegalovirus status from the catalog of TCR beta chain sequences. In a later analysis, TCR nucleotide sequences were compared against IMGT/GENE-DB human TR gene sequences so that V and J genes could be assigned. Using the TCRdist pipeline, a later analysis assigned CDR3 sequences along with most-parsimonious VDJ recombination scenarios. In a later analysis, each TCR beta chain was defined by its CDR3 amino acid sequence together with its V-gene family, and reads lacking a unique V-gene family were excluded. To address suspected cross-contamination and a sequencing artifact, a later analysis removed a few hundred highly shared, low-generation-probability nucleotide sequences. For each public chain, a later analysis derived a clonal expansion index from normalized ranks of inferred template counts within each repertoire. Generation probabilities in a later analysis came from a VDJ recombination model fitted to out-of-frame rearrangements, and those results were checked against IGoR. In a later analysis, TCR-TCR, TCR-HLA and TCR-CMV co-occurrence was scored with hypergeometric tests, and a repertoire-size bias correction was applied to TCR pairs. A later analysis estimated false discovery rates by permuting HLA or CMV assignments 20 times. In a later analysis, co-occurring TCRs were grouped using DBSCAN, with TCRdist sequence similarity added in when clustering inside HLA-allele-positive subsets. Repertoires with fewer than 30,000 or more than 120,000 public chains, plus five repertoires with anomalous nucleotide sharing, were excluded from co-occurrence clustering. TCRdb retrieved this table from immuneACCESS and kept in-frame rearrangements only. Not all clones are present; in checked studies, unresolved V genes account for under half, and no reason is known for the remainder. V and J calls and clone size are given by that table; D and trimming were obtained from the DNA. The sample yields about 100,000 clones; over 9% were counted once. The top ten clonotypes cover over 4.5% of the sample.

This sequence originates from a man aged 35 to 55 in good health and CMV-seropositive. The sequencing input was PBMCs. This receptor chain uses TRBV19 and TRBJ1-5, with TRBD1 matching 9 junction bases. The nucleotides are TGTGCCAGTAGTATAGGAGGGGGACAGGGTTCTCAGCACCAGCATTTT. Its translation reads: CASSIGGGQGSQHQHF.